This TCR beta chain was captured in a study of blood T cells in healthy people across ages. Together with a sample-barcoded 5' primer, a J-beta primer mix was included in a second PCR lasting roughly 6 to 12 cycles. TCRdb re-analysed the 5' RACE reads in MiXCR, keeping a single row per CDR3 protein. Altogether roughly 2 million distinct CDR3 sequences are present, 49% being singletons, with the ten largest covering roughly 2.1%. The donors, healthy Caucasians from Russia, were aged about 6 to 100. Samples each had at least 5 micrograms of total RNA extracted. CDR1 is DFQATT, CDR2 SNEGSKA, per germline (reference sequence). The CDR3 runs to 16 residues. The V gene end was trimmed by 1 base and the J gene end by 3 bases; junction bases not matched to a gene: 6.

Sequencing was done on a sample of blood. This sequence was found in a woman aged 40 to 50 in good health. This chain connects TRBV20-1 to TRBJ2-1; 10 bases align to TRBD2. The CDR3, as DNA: TGCAGTGCTAGAGTGGGAGCGGGGGGGCTCTACAATGAGCAGTTCTTC. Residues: CSARVGAGGLYNEQFF.